The 29 T cell receptor beta chains below all came from one sample that was sequenced in a study of control samples from healthy donors and cancer patients. Sequencing was performed with immunoSEQ multiplex PCR; in TCRdb, only in-frame clones are kept and a portion is missing. The sample includes 110,000 to 150,000 clones, about nine tenths of them seen just once. The sample consisted of blood. Every receptor here comes from a man aged 25-45 years in good health.

V gene TRBV7-4 combines with J gene TRBJ2-7, with a weak D call TRBD2 (6 bases). V lost 5 bases, J lost 3 bases, and 17 bases lay in between. The germline CDR1 and CDR2 sequences are SGHVT and SQSDAQ. The CDR3 extends over 15 amino acids. The CDR3 loop is CASSPRGLPNYEQYF. The CDR3 DNA is TGTGCCAGCAGCCCCAGAGGACTACCAAACTACGAGCAGTACTTC. Full variable domain (rest looked up from reference TRBV7-4 and TRBJ2-7): GAGVSQSPRYKVAKRGRDVALRCDSISGHVTLYWYRQTLGQGSEVLTYSQSDAQRDKSGRPSGRFSAERPERSVSTLKIQRTEQGDSAVYLCASSPRGLPNYEQYFGPGTRLTVT.

This chain links TRBV18 with TRBJ1-3; the D gene is possibly TRBD1 (6 bases). V shed 5 bases and J shed 0 bases, with 11 bases lying between them. Germline lookup yields CDR1 KGHSH and CDR2 LQKENI. The CDR3 has 15 amino acids. The CDR3 region is CASSTGQPSGNTIYF. CDR3 coding DNA: TGTGCCAGCTCAACCGGACAGCCCTCTGGAAACACCATATATTTT.

This clone was detected only a few times. The chain recombines TRBV7-2 with TRBJ2-7; 9 bases are a match to TRBD2. The CDR3 totals 14 residues. Germline CDR1 reads SGHTA; CDR2 reads FQGNSA. Losses at the gene ends were 5 bases for V and 5 bases for J; bases not matched to a gene: 7. The CDR3 DNA reads TGTGCCAGCAGCATGTACCTAGCGGGAAACGAGCAGTACTTC. It is translated as CASSMYLAGNEQYF.

This sequence joins TRBV29-1 and TRBJ2-5; D gene uncertain. Germline CDR1 SQVTM, CDR2 ANQGSEA. This CDR3 region has 13 residues. Trimming took off 3 bases at V and 2 bases at J, with 10 bases between the two ends. As DNA, the CDR3 is TGCAGCGTTGAGTCTGACGCTCAAGAGACCCAGTACTTC. Translation: CSVESDAQETQYF. The entire variable domain, with the rest obtained from reference TRBV29-1 and TRBJ2-5, is as follows: SAVISQKPSRDICQRGTSLTIQCQVDSQVTMMFWYRQQPGQSLTLIATANQGSEATYESGFVIDKFPISRPNLTFSTLTVSNMSPEDSSIYLCSVESDAQETQYFGPGTRLLVL.

The chain employs TRBV10-3 and TRBJ1-2, with D tentatively TRBD1 (5 bases). The CDR3 sequence is 15 residues long. From germline, CDR1 is ENHRY and CDR2 SYGVKD. Trimming cost V 5 bases and J 4 bases, with 17 bases left between them. CDR3 sequence reads: CAISSPRGEVYGYTF. CDR3 sequence (DNA): TGTGCCATCAGTAGCCCGAGAGGGGAAGTCTATGGCTACACCTTC.

The chain's CDR3 is CATSAWTSGSHEQFF. The CDR3 DNA reads as TGTGCCACCAGTGCTTGGACTAGCGGGAGCCATGAGCAGTTCTTC. The rearrangement joins TRBV24-1 to TRBJ2-1, with 13 bases fitting TRBD2. This CDR3 is 15 amino acids long. Germline CDR1 and CDR2: KGHDR and SFDVKD. After removal of 5 bases from V and 8 bases from J, the junction contained 5 bases not matched to a gene.

Written as DNA, the CDR3 is TGTGCCATCAGTGAGTCCGACAGTGATGAAGAGACCCAGTACTTC. Translated, it gives CAISESDSDEETQYF. The chain is built from TRBV10-3 and TRBJ2-5; tentative D call: TRBD1 (5 bases). CDR1 is ENHRY and CDR2 is SYGVKD in the germline V gene. The CDR3 consists of 15 residues. The V end was cut by 0 bases, the J end by 3 bases, with 11 bases between.

J is TRBJ2-6 and V is TRBV12-5; 8 bases line up with TRBD1. Trimming took 2 bases from V and 2 from J; bases not matched to a gene: 8. In germline, CDR1 is LGHNT, CDR2 FRNRAP. The CDR3 runs 18 residues. Written as DNA, the CDR3 is TGTGCTAGTGGTTTGAACCCGACAGGGGTGGCTGGGGCCAACGTCCTGACTTTC. Encoded protein: CASGLNPTGVAGANVLTF.

The chain carries TRBV7-8 and TRBJ2-3; D is perhaps TRBD2 (6 bases). V shed 1 base and J shed 2 bases, with 19 bases lying between them. There are 18 residues in the CDR3. CDR1 and CDR2 from the germline V gene are SGHVS and FQNEAQ. CDR3 coding DNA: TGTGCCAGCAGCTTAGTGAAGTCTATTGGGACTCTCACAGATACGCAGTATTTT. Its translation is CASSLVKSIGTLTDTQYF.

V usage is TRBV7-2 and J usage is TRBJ2-7; 9 positions agree with TRBD2. The germline V gene encodes CDR1 SGHTA and CDR2 FQGNSA. The CDR3 has 16 residues. Trimming removed 1 base from V and 5 bases from J; junction bases left unmatched: 9. CDR3 sequence: CASSLVPLAGLNEQYF. The CDR3 DNA reads as TGTGCCAGCAGCTTAGTTCCTCTAGCGGGATTGAACGAGCAGTACTTC.

This rearrangement joins TRBV19 to TRBJ2-7; weak D call: TRBD2 (5 bases). Germline CDR1 and CDR2: LNHDA and SQIVND (reference sequence). Trimming removed 3 bases at V and 6 bases at J, with 15 bases between. This CDR3 is 14 amino acids long. In DNA form, the CDR3 reads TGTGCCAGTAGTATTGTACCGGGAACAATCGAGCAGTACTTC. Protein sequence: CASSIVPGTIEQYF.

The rearrangement links TRBV7-3 to TRBJ2-2, with 7 nucleotides matching TRBD2. The CDR3 totals 15 residues. From germline, CDR1 is SGHTA and CDR2 FQGTGA. Losses at the gene ends were 6 bases for V and 4 bases for J; bases not matched to a gene: 8. The CDR3 loop is CASRSAGPSTGELFF. The CDR3 nucleotides are TGTGCCAGCAGGTCAGCGGGGCCAAGCACCGGGGAGCTGTTTTTT.

V gene TRBV7-3 combines with J gene TRBJ2-7; TRBD2 aligns across 12 bases. This CDR3 region has 17 residues. CDR1 SGHTA and CDR2 FQGTGA come from the germline V gene. V shed 5 bases, J shed 6 bases, and the junction held 14 bases outside the gene matches. In nucleotides, the CDR3 is TGTGCCAGCAGCAACGACCTAGCGGGGGGGCCTGGAAGCGAGCAGTACTTC. It yields the protein CASSNDLAGGPGSEQYF. The whole variable domain, remainder taken from reference TRBV7-3 and TRBJ2-7, is GAGVSQTPSNKVTEKGKYVELRCDPISGHTALYWYRQSLGQGPEFLIYFQGTGAADDSGLPNDRFFAVRPEGSVSTLKIQRTERGDSAVYLCASSNDLAGGPGSEQYFGPGTRLTVT.

The V and J genes are TRBV5-4 and TRBJ1-1, with 10 bases that match TRBD1. Per the germline V gene, CDR1 is SGHNT and CDR2 is YYREEE (reference sequence). The J segment lost 6 bases and the V segment lost 2 bases, leaving 7 bases of the junction unmatched. This CDR3 contains 15 residues. As DNA, the CDR3 is TGTGCCAGCAGCTTATCGGGACAGGGGATTCCTGAAGCTTTCTTT. It encodes CASSLSGQGIPEAFF. The complete variable domain, with remaining parts taken from reference TRBV5-4 and TRBJ1-1, reads ETGVTQSPTHLIKTRGQQVTLRCSSQSGHNTVSWYQQALGQGPQFIFQYYREEENGRGNFPPRFSGLQFPNYSSELNVNALELDDSALYLCASSLSGQGIPEAFFGQGTRLTVV.

This clone has a single count. The gene calls are TRBV6-6 and TRBJ2-3, with D perhaps matching TRBD2 (6 bases). Germline lookup yields CDR1 MNHNY and CDR2 SVGAGI (reference sequence). The CDR3 has 13 residues. Between the trimmed V and J ends, which lost 6 bases and 2 bases, there was a span of 9 bases. The CDR3 coding sequence is TGTGCCAGCAGCCGGGACTCCACAGATACGCAGTATTTT. Protein product: CASSRDSTDTQYF.

Details on this clone: Other DNA sequences in this specimen translate into the identical CDR3. V usage is TRBV5-5 and J usage is TRBJ2-5, with D maybe TRBD2 (7 bases). V lost 0 bases and J 5 bases, leaving 14 bases between the germline ends. The CDR3 runs to 15 residues. Per the germline V gene, CDR1 is SGHKS and CDR2 is YYEKEE (reference sequence). This chain's CDR3 is CASSLGPGGEETQYF. CDR3 DNA sequence: TGTGCCAGCAGCTTGGGACCGGGGGGCGAGGAGACCCAGTACTTC.

V gene TRBV27 combines with J gene TRBJ2-7; a possible D gene is TRBD1 (5 bases). Germline assignment: CDR1 MNHEY and CDR2 SMNVEV (reference sequence). The CDR3 extends over 14 amino acids. With 4 bases removed from V and 3 bases from J, the gap between germline ends came to 13 bases. The CDR3 region is CASSSPIDSYEQYF. CDR3 coding DNA: TGTGCCAGCAGTTCCCCTATTGACAGCTACGAGCAGTACTTC.

V usage is TRBV4-3 and J usage is TRBJ2-3; no definite D call. V was shortened by 1 base and J by 1 base, with 9 bases between the two germline ends. This CDR3 is built from 15 residues. The germline CDR1 and CDR2 sequences are LGHNA and YSLEER. CDR3: CASSQVDGGTDTQYF. For the CDR3, the DNA is TGCGCCAGCAGCCAAGTAGATGGGGGCACAGATACGCAGTATTTT.

The rearrangement links TRBV19 to TRBJ2-7, with 9 bases lining up with TRBD1. The germline CDR1 and CDR2 sequences are LNHDA and SQIVND (reference sequence). This CDR3 is 14 amino acids long. The junction had 6 bases not matched to a gene; V was cut back by 5 bases and J by 4 bases. CDR3 sequence reads: CASSHGQGRYEQYF. CDR3 nucleotide sequence: TGTGCCAGTAGTCACGGACAGGGGAGGTACGAGCAGTACTTC.

The gene calls are TRBV9 and TRBJ2-5; perhaps TRBD1 as D (5 bases). Germline-derived CDR1 and CDR2 are SGDLS and YYNGEE. V lost 3 bases and J 5 bases, leaving 8 bases between the germline ends. CDR3 size: 12 residues. CDR3: CASSEGLETQYF. CDR3 in DNA: TGTGCCAGCAGCGAGGGGCTGGAGACCCAGTACTTC.

V is TRBV12-3 or TRBV12-4 and J is TRBJ2-1; D call uncertain. This CDR3 comprises 13 residues. V was shortened by 2 bases and J by 9 bases, with 11 bases between the two germline ends. CDR3 region: CASSLSLVAEQFF. DNA of the CDR3: TGTGCCAGCAGTTTAAGTCTAGTGGCTGAGCAGTTCTTC.

This clone came up a few times. V gene TRBV29-1 combines with J gene TRBJ2-1; 12 bases map to TRBD2. CDR1 SQVTM and CDR2 ANQGSEA come from the germline V gene. V gave up 6 bases and J gave up 4 bases; unmatched junction bases: 4. The CDR3 runs 14 residues. The CDR3: CSVSTSGGYNEQFF. CDR3 bases: TGCAGCGTCAGTACTAGCGGGGGGTACAATGAGCAGTTCTTC.

The chain combines TRBV18 with TRBJ2-1; 14 bases agree with TRBD2. The length of the CDR3 is 17 residues. Germline V gives CDR1 KGHSH, CDR2 LQKENI. Unmatched junction bases numbered 6, after V lost 5 bases and J lost 3 bases. The CDR3 DNA follows: TGTGCCAGCTCATCGGGACTAGCGGGAGCGAGCTACAATGAGCAGTTCTTC. Translation gives CASSSGLAGASYNEQFF.

The chain combines TRBV7-2 with TRBJ2-2, with TRBD1 identical over 8 bases. Per germline, CDR1 SGHTA and CDR2 FQGNSA. The CDR3 totals 18 residues. The J segment lost 1 base and the V segment lost 0 bases, leaving 7 bases of the junction unmatched. The CDR3 coding sequence is TGTGCCAGCAGCTTAGCCCCCAGGGGGCGGGTGAACACCGGGGAGCTGTTTTTT. Its translation: CASSLAPRGRVNTGELFF.

CDR3 sequence: CASSEGYVGEAFF. The DNA for the CDR3 is TGTGCCAGCAGTGAAGGTTATGTGGGTGAAGCTTTCTTT. The rearrangement joins TRBV2 to TRBJ1-1, with D hard to call. The V end was cut by 1 base, the J end by 7 bases, with 10 bases between. Germline CDR1 and CDR2: SNHLY and FYNNEI. The CDR3 is made up of 13 amino acids.

The V gene is TRBV5-4, the J gene TRBJ1-4; D is uncertain. Germline V lookup: CDR1 SGHNT, CDR2 YYREEE (reference sequence). The ends were cut back, 1 base at V and 5 bases at J, with 12 bases in the middle. This CDR3 contains 15 residues. The CDR3 DNA sequence: TGTGCCAGCAGCTTGAAGGGTCTTCAGAATGAAAAACTGTTTTTT. This sequence encodes CASSLKGLQNEKLFF. Variable domain in full (rest from reference TRBV5-4 and TRBJ1-4): ETGVTQSPTHLIKTRGQQVTLRCSSQSGHNTVSWYQQALGQGPQFIFQYYREEENGRGNFPPRFSGLQFPNYSSELNVNALELDDSALYLCASSLKGLQNEKLFFGSGTQLSVL.

The chain is built from TRBV6-5 and TRBJ2-5; no definite D call. Germline CDR1 and CDR2: MNHEY and SVGAGI. The CDR3 spans 16 residues. The V end lost 0 bases, the J end lost 1 base, and 12 bases lay between the germline ends. The CDR3 DNA sequence: TGTGCCAGCAGTTACTCGCAGGCCAGCTCCCAAGAGACCCAGTACTTC. It encodes CASSYSQASSQETQYF.

V usage is TRBV7-2 and J usage is TRBJ2-1; D is unclear. Trimming left V 0 bases short and J 0 bases short, with 9 bases between. The CDR3 covers 16 residues. Germline V lookup: CDR1 SGHTA, CDR2 FQGNSA. CDR3 DNA: TGTGCCAGCAGCTTAGCTTGGCCGAGCTCCTACAATGAGCAGTTCTTC. Its protein product is CASSLAWPSSYNEQFF.

This chain links TRBV6-2 or TRBV6-3 with TRBJ1-2, with D perhaps TRBD1 (6 bases). The germline V and J ends were trimmed by 6 bases and 2 bases, with 10 bases remaining between them. This CDR3 comprises 13 residues. Per germline, CDR1 MNHEY and CDR2 SVGEGT. CDR3 loop: CASSLGQNYGYTF. In nucleotides, the CDR3 is TGTGCCAGCAGCTTAGGACAGAACTATGGCTACACCTTC.